This is a list of T cell receptor beta chains from one sample in a study of graft-versus-host responses after intestinal transplantation. What these receptors recognize is not known. Produced via immunoSEQ multiplex PCR; TCRdb's table is partial and in-frame only. The table lists about 110,000 clones, around 94% of them singletons. The sequencing used unstimulated CD8+ T cells sorted from spleen or lymph node cells, collected before transplant. The receptor set was obtained from a human donor who was the organ donor for an intestinal transplant. Each CDR3 is given with its conserved first and last residue. D genes are given only for firm matches. Rows give clone size only sometimes, using once, few, many, or a class for an expanded clone.

d_call,v_call,j_call,clone_size,cdr3_aa,cdr3_nt
-,TRBV5-1,TRBJ1-2,-,CASSLAVREVGYTF,TGCGCCAGCAGCTTGGCGGTTCGTGAGGTTGGCTACACCTTC
-,TRBV6-5,TRBJ1-5,-,CAGSYMALGGNQPQHF,TGTGCCGGCAGTTACATGGCGCTGGGGGGCAATCAGCCCCAGCATTTT
TRBD1,TRBV6-6,TRBJ2-7,few,CASRYRGHYEQYF,TGTGCCAGCAGGTACAGGGGACACTACGAGCAGTACTTC
-,TRBV25-1,TRBJ2-1,-,CASTPRSGEGYNEQFF,TGTGCCAGCACCCCCCGCTCGGGGGAAGGATACAATGAGCAGTTCTTC
-,TRBV5-1,TRBJ2-5,-,CASTGDGGRGETQYF,TGCGCCAGCACGGGGGATGGAGGGAGAGGAGAGACCCAGTACTTC
TRBD1,TRBV5-6,TRBJ1-2,once,CASSLGWWTGFSWDYGYTF,TGTGCCAGCAGCTTGGGGTGGTGGACAGGATTTTCCTGGGACTATGGCTACACCTTC
-,TRBV9,TRBJ1-2,-,CASSVAETETGPYGYTF,TGTGCCAGCAGCGTAGCCGAGACTGAGACAGGCCCCTATGGCTACACCTTC
TRBD1,TRBV5-6,TRBJ1-1,-,CASRSGQGEAFF,TGTGCCAGCAGATCAGGACAGGGAGAAGCTTTCTTT
-,TRBV5-1,TRBJ2-7,-,CASSLQLQGTLSEQYF,TGCGCCAGCAGCTTGCAGCTACAGGGCACCCTTAGCGAGCAGTACTTC
-,TRBV6-1,TRBJ1-2,-,CASSEHLPGHPYGYTF,TGTGCCAGCAGTGAACACCTTCCGGGACACCCCTATGGCTACACCTTC
TRBD2,TRBV4-3,TRBJ2-3,-,CASSQGRSSGVTDTQYF,TGCGCCAGCAGCCAAGGTCGATCTAGCGGGGTCACAGATACGCAGTATTTT
-,TRBV30,TRBJ2-1,-,CAWGDIPSYNEQFF,TGTGCCTGGGGTGACATTCCTTCCTACAATGAGCAGTTCTTC
TRBD2,TRBV7-6,TRBJ2-1,-,CASSLIAGVSYNEQFF,TGTGCCAGCAGCTTAATAGCGGGAGTCAGTTACAATGAGCAGTTCTTC
TRBD2,TRBV27,TRBJ2-7,-,CASSLGTSDYEQYF,TGTGCCAGCAGTTTGGGGACTAGCGACTACGAGCAGTACTTC
-,TRBV27,TRBJ2-7,-,CASSLSVDGGVGEQYF,TGTGCCAGCAGTTTATCTGTAGATGGAGGGGTTGGCGAGCAGTACTTC
TRBD1,TRBV6-5,TRBJ1-4,-,CASSPGGRLEKLFF,TGTGCCAGCAGCCCAGGGGGGAGGCTCGAAAAACTGTTTTTT
TRBD2,TRBV7-3,TRBJ2-5,-,CASSLGRASGDYQETQYF,TGTGCCAGCAGCTTAGGGCGCGCTAGCGGGGACTACCAAGAGACCCAGTACTTC
-,TRBV6-1,TRBJ1-3,-,CASSEKGSSGNTIYF,TGTGCCAGCAGTGAGAAAGGGTCCTCTGGAAACACCATATATTTT
-,TRBV19,TRBJ2-5,-,CASRDTEGTQYF,TGTGCCAGTAGGGACACCGAGGGGACCCAGTACTTC
-,TRBV7-9,TRBJ1-1,-,CASSPYREWTEAFF,TGTGCCAGCAGCCCGTATAGAGAATGGACTGAAGCTTTCTTT
TRBD2,TRBV14,TRBJ2-7,-,CASSQVGTSATYEQYF,TGTGCCAGCAGCCAAGTCGGGACTAGTGCCACCTACGAGCAGTACTTC
-,TRBV7-9,TRBJ2-1,once,CASAPSLNEQFF,TGTGCCAGCGCCCCGTCCCTCAATGAGCAGTTCTTC
TRBD2,TRBV6-1,TRBJ2-7,-,CASSEAPSGTYEQYF,TGTGCCAGCAGTGAAGCCCCTAGCGGAACCTACGAGCAGTACTTC
-,TRBV2,TRBJ2-5,-,CASRTRTPSETQYF,TGTGCCAGCAGGACAAGGACCCCCTCAGAGACCCAGTACTTC
-,TRBV4-1,TRBJ1-2,-,CASSQPRGDYGYTF,TGCGCCAGCAGCCAACCAAGGGGGGACTATGGCTACACCTTC
-,TRBV13,TRBJ2-3,-,CASSLSGASTDTQYF,TGTGCCAGCAGCTTGTCGGGGGCCAGCACAGATACGCAGTATTTT
-,TRBV9,TRBJ2-7,-,CASSVYPGQSYEQYF,TGTGCCAGCAGCGTTTACCCGGGCCAGTCCTACGAGCAGTACTTC
-,TRBV29-1,TRBJ2-4,-,CSVETENKNIQYF,TGCAGCGTAGAGACAGAGAATAAAAACATTCAGTACTTC
-,TRBV29-1,TRBJ1-2,-,CSVEGSQNYGYTF,TGCAGCGTTGAAGGGTCACAGAACTATGGCTACACCTTC
-,TRBV10-3,TRBJ2-7,-,CAILLGAREQYF,TGTGCCATCCTGCTGGGGGCAAGGGAGCAGTACTTC
-,TRBV4-3,TRBJ1-2,once,CASSQVIGPYGYTF,TGCGCCAGCAGCCAAGTAATAGGGCCCTATGGCTACACCTTC
-,TRBV27,TRBJ2-1,-,CASISANEQFF,TGTGCCAGCATTAGTGCTAATGAGCAGTTCTTC
-,TRBV27,TRBJ2-4,-,CASSLSSNQNIQYF,TGTGCCAGCAGCCTTTCGAGTAACCAAAACATTCAGTACTTC
-,TRBV7-9,TRBJ1-5,once,CASSSGYNQPQHF,TGTGCCAGCAGTTCAGGGTACAATCAGCCCCAGCATTTT
-,TRBV25-1,TRBJ2-1,-,CASSNRGGDYNEQFF,TGTGCCAGCAGCAATCGCGGGGGCGACTACAATGAGCAGTTCTTC
TRBD1,TRBV4-1,TRBJ1-5,-,CASSHQGGNQPQHF,TGCGCCAGCAGCCACCAGGGGGGCAATCAGCCCCAGCATTTT
TRBD2,TRBV7-2,TRBJ2-3,-,CASSSASGASTDTQYF,TGTGCCAGCAGCTCAGCTAGCGGGGCTAGCACAGATACGCAGTATTTT
-,TRBV7-9,TRBJ2-6,-,CASSSIQDSSGANVLTF,TGTGCCAGCAGCTCAATCCAAGACAGCTCTGGGGCCAACGTCCTGACTTTC
-,TRBV4-1,TRBJ1-2,few,CASSQDTGGYGYTF,TGCGCCAGCAGCCAAGATACGGGGGGCTATGGCTACACCTTC